These 22 T cell receptor beta chains came from one sample sequenced in a study of T cells in Graves' hyperthyroidism and ophthalmopathy. TCR beta CDR3 regions were amplified from RNA transcripts. A first-round RT-PCR of the TCR CDR3 used the HTBI primer set. TCRdb analysed the multiplex PCR reads with MiXCR anew, one entry per CDR3 protein. In the table there are under 350,000 distinct CDR3 sequences, 25% of which are singletons. Sequencing was done on a sample of blood. The origin of the receptors is a man aged 35 to 55 with Graves' hyperthyroidism that later progressed to Graves' ophthalmopathy.

In DNA, the CDR3 is TGCGCCAGCAGCTTGGGAGGAGTTGAAGCTTTCTTT. It translates to CASSLGGVEAFF. V usage is TRBV5-1 and J usage is TRBJ1-1, with unresolved D. There are 12 residues in the CDR3. CDR1 and CDR2 from the germline V gene are SGHRS and YFSETQ. V was pared by 0 bases and J by 7 bases, with 7 bases between. The whole variable domain, remainder taken from reference TRBV5-1 and TRBJ1-1, is KAGVTQTPRYLIKTRGQQVTLSCSPISGHRSVSWYQQTPGQGLQFLFEYFSETQRNKGNFPGRFSGRQFSNSRSEMNVSTLELGDSALYLCASSLGGVEAFFGQGTRLTVV.

This clonotype has ten or more counts. This rearrangement joins TRBV7-2 to TRBJ2-2, with 16 bases lining up with TRBD2. V was pared by 5 bases and J by 5 bases, with 5 bases of the junction left unmatched. The CDR3 length is 17 residues. Germline CDR1 SGHTA, CDR2 FQGNSA. Here the CDR3 DNA reads TGTGCCAGCAGCCCGACGGGACTAGCGGGAGGGACCGGGGAGCTGTTTTTT. It codes for CASSPTGLAGGTGELFF.

This clonotype appeared many times. The chain recombines TRBV19 with TRBJ2-7; a weak D match, TRBD1 (5 bases). Germline-derived CDR1 and CDR2 are LNHDA and SQIVND (reference sequence). The CDR3 length is 14 residues. Trimming removed 2 bases at V and 3 bases at J, with 11 bases between. For the CDR3, the DNA is TGTGCCAGTAGTATATATGGCAGGGACTACGAGCAGTACTTC. This translates into CASSIYGRDYEQYF.

The CDR3 nucleotides are TGTGCCAGCAGTTCAATCGGGACAGGGGGCGGCGAGCAGTACTTC. Translating it yields CASSSIGTGGGEQYF. The chain uses TRBV28 and TRBJ2-7, with 12 bases matching TRBD1. Unmatched junction bases numbered 7, after V lost 4 bases and J lost 6 bases. Looked up from germline, CDR1 is MDHEN and CDR2 is SYDVKM. This CDR3 is 15 amino acids long.

This clonotype was observed at least ten times. The CDR3 loop reads CASSLGFSPLEQYF. The CDR3 DNA reads TGTGCCAGCAGTCTGGGTTTTTCGCCGCTCGAGCAGTACTTC. V gene TRBV27 combines with J gene TRBJ2-7; D unresolved. From germline, CDR1 is MNHEY and CDR2 SMNVEV (reference sequence). V was trimmed by 5 bases and J by 6 bases, leaving 17 bases between them. This CDR3 spans 14 amino acids.

This clonotype was seen at least ten times. The chain is built from TRBV28 and TRBJ2-7; unclear D gene. Germline lookup yields CDR1 MDHEN and CDR2 SYDVKM. The germline V and J ends were trimmed by 3 bases and 5 bases, with 5 bases remaining between them. This CDR3 contains 11 residues. The CDR3 DNA reads as TGTGCCAGCAGTTTCCCCGACGAGCAGTACTTC. Its translation: CASSFPDEQYF.

This clonotype occurred many times. The CDR3 spells CASFDTISSWTGELFF. Written as DNA, the CDR3 is TGTGCCAGTTTCGACACGATCTCATCGTGGACCGGGGAGCTGTTTTTT. The chain combines TRBV19 with TRBJ2-2; no reliable D call. V lost 8 bases, J lost 5 bases, and 21 bases lay in between. CDR1 LNHDA and CDR2 SQIVND come from the germline V gene (reference sequence). This CDR3 is 16 amino acids long.

The V gene is TRBV30, the J gene TRBJ1-2; maybe TRBD1 (6 bases). V shed 0 bases and J shed 8 bases, with 22 bases lying between them. CDR3 size: 16 residues. Germline CDR1 is GTSNPN and CDR2 is SVGIG (reference sequence). The CDR3 DNA reads as TGTGCCTGGAGTGTTAAAAGGGGCAGGGGTGCAGGGGGCTACACCTTC. It codes for CAWSVKRGRGAGGYTF.

This clonotype has ten or more counts. CDR3 in amino acids: CASSQRGAQGFSYEQYF. For the CDR3, the DNA is TGTGCCAGCAGCCAAAGGGGGGCGCAGGGGTTTTCCTACGAGCAGTACTTC. The chain is built from TRBV11-2 and TRBJ2-7, with D possibly being TRBD1 or TRBD2 (6 bases each). CDR1 is SGHAT, CDR2 FQNNGV, per germline. The CDR3 has 17 residues. The V and J ends lost 5 bases and 1 base respectively, with 21 bases between them.

This clonotype was seen many times. V gene TRBV3-1 combines with J gene TRBJ1-1; no clear D. The CDR3 is made up of 11 amino acids. The V gene lost 7 bases and the J gene lost 6 bases, with 9 bases spanning the gap. Germline values: CDR1 LGHDT, CDR2 YNNKEL (reference sequence). The DNA for the CDR3 is TGTGCCAGCACCAGCCGGGCTGAAGCTTTCTTT. Amino acid sequence: CASTSRAEAFF.

This clonotype has ten or more counts. This rearrangement joins TRBV24-1 to TRBJ2-2, with TRBD1 identical over 9 bases. The CDR3 totals 17 residues. Germline assignment: CDR1 KGHDR and CDR2 SFDVKD. V dropped 4 bases and J dropped 4; count of bases not matched to a gene: 9. CDR3 coding DNA: TGTGCCACCAGTGACCCAACGGGACAGGGCCTCACCGGGGAGCTGTTTTTT. It is translated as CATSDPTGQGLTGELFF.

This clonotype appeared many times. The gene calls are TRBV27 and TRBJ2-7; 8 bases are shared with TRBD2. V was clipped by 5 bases and J by 2 bases; unmatched bases: 11. The V gene's germline CDR1 is MNHEY and CDR2 SMNVEV (reference sequence). This CDR3 spans 16 amino acids. CDR3 in amino acids: CASSPTGGGRPYEQYF. DNA of the CDR3: TGTGCCAGCAGTCCAACGGGGGGGGGACGGCCCTACGAGCAGTACTTC.

J is TRBJ1-1 and V is TRBV12-3 or TRBV12-4; D uncertain. The CDR3 spans 12 residues. V was trimmed by 9 bases and J by 4 bases, leaving 12 bases between them. The CDR3: CASSIGITEAFF. CDR3 in DNA: TGTGCCAGTTCCATAGGGATCACTGAAGCTTTCTTT.

At least ten counts were recorded for this clonotype. This may come from a read error, since a much larger clone is one base off. The chain employs TRBV12-3 or TRBV12-4 and TRBJ2-5; maybe TRBD2 (5 bases). The CDR3 runs 11 residues. Trimming took 8 bases from V and 5 from J, leaving 9 bases between them. In nucleotides, the CDR3 is TGTGCCAGCGGTACGGGGGAGACCCAGTACTTC. It translates to CASGTGETQYF.

This clonotype was counted at least ten times. The chain employs TRBV27 and TRBJ2-5; D is unclear. The CDR3 contains 14 residues. Trimming pared 0 bases from V and 9 bases from J, leaving 14 bases between. Germline CDR1 MNHEY, CDR2 SMNVEV (reference sequence). CDR3 bases: TGTGCCAGCAGTTTATCCAGCTTTAGGGAAGCCCAGTACTTC. This encodes CASSLSSFREAQYF.

The chain employs TRBV20-1 and TRBJ2-7; 16 bases align to TRBD2. V lost 4 bases, J lost 1 base, and 4 bases stayed unmatched. Germline CDR1 and CDR2: DFQATT and SNEGSKA (reference sequence). The CDR3 has 16 amino acids. CDR3 bases: TGCAGTGCTATGGGACTAGCGGGAGGGCGATCCTACGAGCAGTACTTC. As protein: CSAMGLAGGRSYEQYF.

This clonotype was found many times. The rearrangement links TRBV2 to TRBJ2-5, with 15 positions matching TRBD2. CDR3 length equals 17 residues. CDR1 is SNHLY and CDR2 is FYNNEI in the germline V gene. V was pared by 6 bases and J by 4 bases, with 9 bases of the junction left unmatched. CDR3 sequence (DNA): TGTGCCAGCAGGGACCCCGGACTAGCGGGAGGGCCAGAGACCCAGTACTTC. This translates into CASRDPGLAGGPETQYF.

A few counts support this clonotype. The J gene is TRBJ1-1, the V gene TRBV12-3 or TRBV12-4; 7 bases line up with TRBD1. The V segment lost 5 bases and the J segment 5 bases; nucleotides outside the gene matches: 5. CDR3 size: 13 residues. DNA of the CDR3: TGTGCCAGCAGTACAGGGGCACGGACTGAAGCTTTCTTT. Encoded protein: CASSTGARTEAFF.

At least ten counts were recorded for this clonotype. The V call is TRBV19, the J call TRBJ1-5, with D unresolved. The ends were cut back, 4 bases at V and 5 bases at J, with 12 bases in the middle. The CDR3 is 14 residues long. The germline V gene encodes CDR1 LNHDA and CDR2 SQIVND (reference sequence). As DNA, the CDR3 is TGTGCCAGTAGTAACCGGCCCGCGGATCAGCCCCAGCATTTT. Amino acid sequence: CASSNRPADQPQHF.

The sample holds many counts of this clonotype. The chain uses TRBV12-3 or TRBV12-4 and TRBJ1-2, with D possibly TRBD1 on 5 matching bases. This CDR3 is 13 amino acids long. V gave up 1 base and J gave up 6 bases, with 9 bases separating them. The CDR3 protein is CASSLGGRNGYTF. For the CDR3, the DNA is TGTGCCAGCAGTTTAGGGGGCAGGAATGGCTACACCTTC.

The chain recombines TRBV10-3 with TRBJ2-7; 7 bases match TRBD1. Losses at the gene ends were 11 bases for V and 1 base for J; bases not matched to a gene: 11. There are 14 residues in the CDR3. Germline assignment: CDR1 ENHRY and CDR2 SYGVKD. CDR3 in amino acids: CAVLEPGGSYEQYF. Here the CDR3 DNA reads TGTGCCGTACTAGAACCAGGGGGATCCTACGAGCAGTACTTC.

This clonotype was counted at least ten times. The chain recombines TRBV12-3 or TRBV12-4 with TRBJ2-2; 7 nucleotides align to TRBD1. CDR3 length equals 16 residues. V dropped 6 bases and J dropped 4; count of bases not matched to a gene: 11. This CDR3 reads CASSETGSGSTGELFF. The CDR3 DNA follows: TGTGCCAGCAGCGAGACAGGGTCGGGTTCCACCGGGGAGCTGTTTTTT.